Below are 5 T cell receptor beta chains sequenced from a single sample in a study of blood T cell repertoires in COVID-19. Here immunoSEQ multiplex PCR was the method, and the copy in TCRdb shows in-frame clones only, minus some. The repertoire consists of 100,000 to 150,000 clones, with 86% occurring once and the leading ten covering roughly an eighth. Sequencing input: peripheral blood. The receptors stem from a woman in her sixties or seventies with COVID-19, enrolled during active disease.

This chain connects TRBV18 to TRBJ1-1; weak D call: TRBD1 (6 bases). Germline values: CDR1 KGHSH, CDR2 LQKENI. The V end lost 3 bases, the J end lost 1 base, and 12 bases lay between the germline ends. There are 15 residues in the CDR3. Here the CDR3 DNA reads TGTGCCAGCTCACCGTTAGGGGGGGAGAACACTGAAGCTTTCTTT. Amino acid sequence: CASSPLGGENTEAFF.

The chain couples TRBV5-1 to TRBJ1-6, with D possibly matching TRBD1 (5 bases). Germline loops: CDR1 SGHRS, CDR2 YFSETQ. CDR3 length: 14 residues. Trimming removed 4 bases from V and 14 bases from J, with 19 bases in between. The chain's CDR3 is CASSPDGERGTLHF. CDR3 nucleotide sequence: TGCGCCAGCAGCCCGGATGGGGAGCGGGGCACCCTCCACTTT.

V usage is TRBV3-1 (or the pseudogene TRBV3-2) and J usage is TRBJ2-1; 9 bases agree with TRBD1. The germline CDR1 and CDR2 sequences are LGHDT and YNNKEL (reference sequence). V shed 2 bases and J 1 base; nucleotides not matched to a gene: 9. The CDR3 has 18 amino acids. The CDR3 DNA reads TGTGCCAGCAGCCAAACCTCCGGGACAGGGAAATCCTACAATGAGCAGTTCTTC. Amino acids: CASSQTSGTGKSYNEQFF.

This chain links TRBV5-1 with TRBJ1-1; D uncertain. The V and J ends lost 1 base and 5 bases respectively, with 15 bases between them. This CDR3 has 15 amino acids. From germline, CDR1 is SGHRS and CDR2 YFSETQ. Here the CDR3 DNA reads TGCGCCAGCAGCTTGTTCGGGTTCGGGGAGACTGAAGCTTTCTTT. It encodes CASSLFGFGETEAFF.

This clone was seen only once. The CDR3 nucleotides are TGTGCCAGTAGTACCTCCGGGACAGGGAAAGAAAAACTGTTTTTT. Translating gives CASSTSGTGKEKLFF. The rearrangement uses TRBV19 and TRBJ1-4; 9 bases agree with TRBD1. This CDR3 contains 15 residues. The V gene end was trimmed by 4 bases and the J gene end by 8 bases; junction bases not matched to a gene: 8. CDR1 is LNHDA and CDR2 is SQIVND in the germline V gene (reference sequence).